These 23 T cell receptor beta chains were all obtained from the same sample, sequenced in a study of T-cell memory formation after mild COVID-19. Each CDR3 protein gets one entry after TCRdb re-called the 5' RACE reads with MiXCR. The data contain 450,000 to 700,000 distinct CDR3 sequences, more than 15% of them singletons. Material for sequencing was PBMCs or a T cell subset sorted from them (not recorded which). These receptors all come from an adult woman who had mild COVID-19 (a few samples of this study predate the infection). Cell type and time point are not known.

This clonotype was recorded at least ten times. The CDR3 loop is CASSHRQGSSYNEQFF. The CDR3 DNA follows: TGCGCCAGCAGTCATCGACAGGGGAGCTCCTACAATGAGCAGTTCTTC. This rearrangement joins TRBV23-1 to TRBJ2-1, with 8 bases aligning to TRBD1. TRBV23-1 is noted as an ORF with a role that remains uncertain. The ends lost 3 bases at V and 0 bases at J; junction bases unmatched: 4. This CDR3 spans 16 amino acids.

The chain carries TRBV12-3 or TRBV12-4 and TRBJ2-3; D not certain. This CDR3 region has 13 residues. The V end was cut by 6 bases, the J end by 10 bases, with 17 bases between. Here the CDR3 DNA reads TGTGCCAGCAGCCTGGCAGTCCCATCATCGCAGTATTTT. This encodes CASSLAVPSSQYF.

The chain uses TRBV27 and TRBJ2-3; no clear D gene. Germline-derived CDR1 and CDR2 are MNHEY and SMNVEV (reference sequence). This CDR3 comprises 20 residues. With 5 bases removed from V and 6 bases from J, the gap between germline ends came to 33 bases. The DNA of the CDR3 is TGTGCCAGCAGTCCCCTGGGGTCCGTGGTTAGAATGAGGCGCGAGGATACGCAGTATTTT. Protein: CASSPLGSVVRMRREDTQYF.

J is TRBJ2-3 and V is TRBV2; a weak D match, TRBD2 (5 bases). V dropped 4 bases and J dropped 4 bases, with 12 bases sitting between them. CDR1 is SNHLY and CDR2 is FYNNEI in the germline V gene. The CDR3 length is 14 residues. CDR3: CASSGEGGADTQYF. The CDR3 nucleotides are TGTGCCAGCAGTGGTGAGGGTGGCGCAGATACGCAGTATTTT.

The rearrangement links TRBV28 to TRBJ2-3, with D perhaps TRBD1 (6 bases). Per germline, CDR1 MDHEN and CDR2 SYDVKM. V lost 2 bases to trimming and J lost 4 bases, with 13 bases between them. The CDR3 length is 15 residues. DNA of the CDR3: TGTGCCAGCAGTTTAGGTGGGGGCGAGTCAGATACGCAGTATTTT. Translation: CASSLGGGESDTQYF.

The V gene is TRBV12-3 or TRBV12-4, the J gene TRBJ2-3; D is unresolved. Trimming left V 4 bases short and J 7 bases short, with 9 bases between. The CDR3 has 12 amino acids. This chain's CDR3 is CASSSTGHTQYF. The CDR3 DNA sequence: TGTGCCAGCAGTTCAACGGGCCATACGCAGTATTTT.

This clonotype was detected a few times. The gene calls are TRBV7-2 and TRBJ2-3; the match to TRBD2 covers 9 bases. J gave up 2 bases and V 1 base, and 4 bases lay outside the gene matches. The germline CDR1 and CDR2 sequences are SGHTA and FQGNSA. The CDR3 extends over 16 amino acids. CDR3 DNA: TGTGCCAGCAGCTTAGAGGCTAGCGGGATCACAGATACGCAGTATTTT. Encoded protein: CASSLEASGITDTQYF.

Many counts were recorded for this clonotype. The chain employs TRBV19 and TRBJ2-7; 7 nucleotides line up with TRBD1. The trim removed 6 bases at V and 4 bases at J, leaving 9 bases unmatched. CDR3 length equals 14 residues. Germline V lookup: CDR1 LNHDA, CDR2 SQIVND (reference sequence). The CDR3 DNA sequence: TGTGCCAGTAGCCACCGGACAGGAAAGTACGAGCAGTACTTC. Translated: CASSHRTGKYEQYF.

This clonotype was recorded a few times. This rearrangement joins TRBV7-3 to TRBJ1-1, with D tentatively TRBD1 (5 bases). Trimming removed 2 bases from V and 0 bases from J, with 19 bases in between. CDR3 length: 18 amino acids. The germline V gene has CDR1 SGHTA and CDR2 FQGTGA. The CDR3 here is CASSLQGTTNPMNTEAFF. The CDR3 coding sequence is TGTGCCAGCAGCTTACAGGGAACAACTAATCCGATGAACACTGAAGCTTTCTTT.

This clonotype was recorded a few times. The DNA for the CDR3 is TGCAGTGCTAAGTCAGGCGGGAGTGGAGAGACCCAGTACTTC. This translates into CSAKSGGSGETQYF. The gene calls are TRBV20-1 and TRBJ2-5, with 7 bases aligning to TRBD2. The trim removed 4 bases at V and 4 bases at J, leaving 9 bases unmatched. The CDR3 extends over 14 amino acids. Germline CDR1 reads DFQATT; CDR2 reads SNEGSKA (reference sequence).

In its sample, this clonotype was seen a few times. V is TRBV7-9 and J is TRBJ2-1; D gene uncertain. CDR3 length: 14 residues. CDR1 SEHNR and CDR2 FQNEAQ come from the germline V gene (reference sequence). Trimming stripped 3 bases from V and 6 bases from J, with 12 bases between. The CDR3 sequence is CASSFAVIRNEQFF. CDR3 in DNA: TGTGCCAGCAGCTTCGCCGTGATCCGCAATGAGCAGTTCTTC.

This clonotype was picked up a small number of times. The chain has TRBV11-2 and TRBJ1-2, with D possibly matching TRBD1 (5 bases). With 1 base removed from V and 3 bases from J, the gap between germline ends came to 21 bases. CDR3 length equals 18 residues. Germline CDR1 is SGHAT and CDR2 is FQNNGV. The CDR3: CASSLGRGSGTTDYGYTF. In DNA form, the CDR3 reads TGTGCCAGCAGCTTAGGGCGAGGGTCAGGGACGACCGACTATGGCTACACCTTC.

This clonotype was seen a few times. The chain recombines TRBV19 with TRBJ2-1; D is possibly TRBD1 or TRBD2 (5 bases each). The V end was cut by 6 bases, the J end by 2 bases, with 17 bases between. The CDR3 has 16 residues. CDR1 and CDR2 (germline): LNHDA, SQIVND (reference sequence). The CDR3 protein is CASRAPREGPYNEQFF. CDR3 in DNA: TGTGCCAGTAGGGCTCCCCGAGAGGGGCCCTACAATGAGCAGTTCTTC.

The V gene is TRBV29-1, the J gene TRBJ1-2; 9 bases are a match to TRBD1. The CDR3 consists of 14 residues. V lost 5 bases, J lost 2 bases, and 6 bases stayed unmatched. The germline V gene has CDR1 SQVTM and CDR2 ANQGSEA. In nucleotides, the CDR3 is TGCAGCGTTAAGGGACAGGGTTACAACTATGGCTACACCTTC. It is translated as CSVKGQGYNYGYTF.

The rearrangement joins TRBV20-1 to TRBJ2-3; TRBD1 might be the D (6 bases). This CDR3 spans 14 amino acids. V lost 3 bases to trimming and J lost 1 base, with 11 bases between them. CDR1 and CDR2 (germline): DFQATT, SNEGSKA (reference sequence). CDR3 coding DNA: TGCAGTGCTAGTACAGGGAGCGGCACAGATACGCAGTATTTT. This codes for CSASTGSGTDTQYF.

The rearrangement links TRBV6-5 to TRBJ2-7; 13 bases align to TRBD2. The CDR3 length is 15 residues. The germline V gene encodes CDR1 MNHEY and CDR2 SVGAGI. J lost 3 bases, V lost 5 bases, and 4 bases had no gene match. The CDR3 DNA sequence: TGTGCCAGCAGTAAACTAGCGGGAGGGTACTACGAGCAGTACTTC. The encoded protein is CASSKLAGGYYEQYF.

This clonotype was recorded a few times. This chain links TRBV5-5 with TRBJ1-2; D ambiguous. Germline CDR1 is SGHKS and CDR2 is YYEKEE (reference sequence). The CDR3 covers 14 residues. The germline V and J ends were trimmed by 7 bases and 5 bases, with 18 bases remaining between them. CDR3 coding DNA: TGTGCCAGCCGCTCGGGTAGCAGTCAATATGGCTACACCTTC. Residues: CASRSGSSQYGYTF.

This clonotype has a handful of counts. The rearrangement uses TRBV15 and TRBJ1-1; possibly TRBD1 for D (6 bases). Trimming shortened V by 0 bases and J by 10 bases, and 6 bases separated the two germline ends. The CDR3 totals 11 residues. The germline CDR1 and CDR2 sequences are LNHNV and YYDKDF (reference sequence). The chain's CDR3 is CATSREGGAFF. CDR3 coding DNA: TGTGCCACCAGCAGAGAAGGGGGAGCTTTCTTT.

J is TRBJ1-2 and V is TRBV5-1; 7 bases agree with TRBD1. Unmatched junction bases numbered 20, after V lost 1 base and J lost 8 bases. Germline CDR1 reads SGHRS; CDR2 reads YFSETQ. This CDR3 is built from 18 residues. The chain's CDR3 is CASSLIIRDSGQFQGYTF. CDR3 coding DNA: TGCGCCAGCAGCTTGATAATCCGGGACAGTGGGCAATTCCAAGGCTACACCTTC.

The chain has TRBV28 and TRBJ2-2; 7 bases are shared with TRBD1. This CDR3 is 15 amino acids long. Germline V gene data show CDR1 as MDHEN and CDR2 as SYDVKM. V lost 4 bases and J lost 4; bases outside the gene matches: 6. CDR3 coding DNA: TGTGCCAGCAGTTCCCCGGGACAGCTCACCGGGGAGCTGTTTTTT. Translating it yields CASSSPGQLTGELFF. The whole variable domain, remainder taken from reference TRBV28 and TRBJ2-2, is DVKVTQSSRYLVKRTGEKVFLECVQDMDHENMFWYRQDPGLGLRLIYFSYDVKMKEKGDIPEGYSVSREKKERFSLILESASTNQTSMYLCASSSPGQLTGELFFGEGSRLTVL.

This chain connects TRBV18 to TRBJ1-1, with 9 bases aligning to TRBD1. V shed 1 base, J shed 1 base, and the junction held 10 bases outside the gene matches. The CDR3 spans 18 residues. The germline V gene encodes CDR1 KGHSH and CDR2 LQKENI. The CDR3: CASSPQRDRVGRNTEAFF. The CDR3 DNA reads TGTGCCAGCTCACCACAGCGGGACAGGGTGGGCAGGAACACTGAAGCTTTCTTT.

V gene TRBV6-4 combines with J gene TRBJ2-1; D possibly corresponds to TRBD1 (6 bases). From germline, CDR1 is MRHNA and CDR2 SNTAGT. Trimming took off 5 bases at V and 5 bases at J, with 10 bases between the two ends. The CDR3 sequence is 13 residues long. For the CDR3, the DNA is TGTGCCAGCAGTCGGACAGAAAACAATGAGCAGTTCTTC. This codes for CASSRTENNEQFF.

In its sample, this clonotype was seen a few times. The J gene is TRBJ1-5, the V gene TRBV7-2, with no clear D. Looked up from germline, CDR1 is SGHTA and CDR2 is FQGNSA. The CDR3 consists of 14 residues. Trimming stripped 2 bases from V and 7 bases from J, with 12 bases between. CDR3 nucleotides: TGTGCCAGCAGCTTAAACGGCGTGGGCCAGCCCCAGCATTTT. This codes for CASSLNGVGQPQHF.